These 18 T cell receptor beta chains were sequenced from one sample in a study of cytotoxic CD8 clonotypes in ibrutinib-treated CLL. The method was immunoSEQ multiplex PCR; TCRdb's version includes in-frame clones alone and lacks a portion of them. The sample carries roughly 23,000 clones, about four fifths recorded once. The sample in question was PBMCs, obtained before ibrutinib treatment. The receptors stem from a human donor with chronic lymphocytic leukemia.

The chain employs TRBV28 and TRBJ2-4, with a tentative D call TRBD1 (6 bases). The CDR3 is made up of 16 amino acids. V was cut by 4 bases and J by 0 bases, with 13 bases left in between. Germline CDR1 and CDR2: MDHEN and SYDVKM. The CDR3 loop is CASSYTGTPAKNIQYF. As DNA, the CDR3 is TGTGCCAGCAGTTACACCGGGACACCAGCCAAAAACATTCAGTACTTC.

This clone showed up just a few times. This rearrangement joins TRBV19 to TRBJ2-4; D is perhaps TRBD1 (5 bases). The CDR3 is made up of 15 amino acids. CDR1 and CDR2 from the germline V gene are LNHDA and SQIVND (reference sequence). V was clipped by 6 bases and J by 6 bases, with 18 bases between them. The CDR3 protein is CASSPQAPGINIQYF. DNA for the CDR3: TGTGCCAGTAGCCCACAGGCGCCAGGGATAAACATTCAGTACTTC.

The chain has TRBV7-7 and TRBJ2-1; D not certain. V lost 0 bases and J lost 4, with 4 bases in between. Germline V gene data show CDR1 as SSHAT and CDR2 as FNYEAQ (reference sequence). The CDR3 is 13 residues long. The CDR3 spells CASSLAEYNEQFF. CDR3 in DNA: TGTGCCAGCAGCTTAGCGGAGTACAATGAGCAGTTCTTC. The entire variable domain, with the rest obtained from reference TRBV7-7 and TRBJ2-1, is as follows: GAGVSQSPRYKVTKRGQDVTLRCDPISSHATLYWYQQALGQGPEFLTYFNYEAQPDKSGLPSDRFSAERPEGSISTLTIQRTEQRDSAMYRCASSLAEYNEQFFGPGTRLTVL.

The J gene is TRBJ2-5, the V gene TRBV28; 10 positions agree with TRBD1. CDR1 and CDR2 (germline): MDHEN, SYDVKM. V shed 5 bases and J 6 bases; nucleotides not matched to a gene: 15. The CDR3 is made up of 17 amino acids. This CDR3 is CASSLVSTGGMTKTQYF. The CDR3 nucleotides are TGTGCCAGCAGTCTCGTCTCGACAGGGGGCATGACGAAGACCCAGTACTTC.

The chain employs TRBV7-2 and TRBJ2-7; 7 positions match TRBD2. Germline assignment: CDR1 SGHTA and CDR2 FQGNSA. J was trimmed by 5 bases and V by 5 bases; bases with no gene match: 9. This CDR3 comprises 14 residues. The CDR3: CASSLGLGRHEQYF. Here the CDR3 DNA reads TGTGCCAGCAGCCTCGGACTAGGCAGGCACGAGCAGTACTTC.

This sequence joins TRBV30 and TRBJ1-1; no reliable D call. Between the trimmed V and J ends, which lost 3 bases and 5 bases, there was a span of 13 bases. The V gene's germline CDR1 is GTSNPN and CDR2 SVGIG (reference sequence). CDR3 size: 13 residues. Here the CDR3 DNA reads TGTGCCTGGAGCGTCCTGCCTCGGACTGAAGCTTTCTTT. It is translated as CAWSVLPRTEAFF.

The gene calls are TRBV6-5 and TRBJ2-5; tentative D call: TRBD1 (5 bases). Trimming stripped 5 bases from V and 5 bases from J, with 12 bases between. CDR1 and CDR2 (germline): MNHEY, SVGAGI. The CDR3 runs to 13 residues. Here the CDR3 reads CASSTGRGETQYF. The CDR3 region has the DNA TGTGCCAGCAGTACAGGAAGGGGTGAGACCCAGTACTTC.

CDR3 sequence reads: CAWSPARRRSYEQYF. As DNA, the CDR3 is TGTGCCTGGAGCCCAGCCAGGCGGCGGTCCTACGAGCAGTACTTC. This rearrangement joins TRBV30 to TRBJ2-7; no clear D gene. Germline assignment: CDR1 GTSNPN and CDR2 SVGIG (reference sequence). The CDR3 extends over 15 amino acids. The V end lost 3 bases, the J end lost 1 base, and 16 bases lay between the germline ends.

This clone was picked up a small number of times. The chain links TRBV5-4 to TRBJ2-1; 11 nucleotides agree with TRBD2. In germline, CDR1 is SGHNT, CDR2 YYREEE (reference sequence). The CDR3 length is 17 residues. V gave up 5 bases and J gave up 5 bases; unmatched junction bases: 12. The CDR3 loop is CASSARAGTSGNNEQFF. In DNA form, the CDR3 reads TGTGCCAGCAGTGCCAGGGCCGGGACTAGCGGCAACAATGAGCAGTTCTTC.

This clone is large within its sample. The chain links TRBV19 to TRBJ1-2, with 10 bases fitting TRBD1. V shed 5 bases, J shed 3 bases, and the junction held 6 bases outside the gene matches. There are 15 residues in the CDR3. The V gene's germline CDR1 is LNHDA and CDR2 SQIVND (reference sequence). CDR3 nucleotides: TGTGCCAGTAGTCCCTGGGACAGGGGTGACTATGGCTACACCTTC. This codes for CASSPWDRGDYGYTF.

The chain carries TRBV27 and TRBJ2-3; D could derive from TRBD1 or TRBD2 (5 bases each). This CDR3 is 23 amino acids long. V gave up 0 bases and J gave up 4 bases, with 35 bases separating them. Germline CDR1 is MNHEY and CDR2 is SMNVEV (reference sequence). The CDR3 DNA is TGTGCCAGCAGTTTATCGAGGTTTGGGCGGGCGGACAAGAACTTCCAAACAGCAGATACGCAGTATTTT. This sequence encodes CASSLSRFGRADKNFQTADTQYF.

The rearrangement links TRBV14 to TRBJ2-1, with D uncertain. Looked up from germline, CDR1 is SGHDN and CDR2 is FVKESK. CDR3 length equals 15 residues. V lost 1 base, J lost 10 bases, and 17 bases lay in between. CDR3: CASSQAKGPFGEQFF. In DNA, the CDR3 is TGTGCCAGCAGCCAAGCAAAGGGTCCGTTCGGAGAGCAGTTCTTC.

The chain is built from TRBV5-4 and TRBJ2-7; 9 nucleotides agree with TRBD1. After removal of 4 bases from V and 0 bases from J, the junction contained 2 bases not matched to a gene. The CDR3 loop spans 14 amino acids. Germline loops: CDR1 SGHNT, CDR2 YYREEE (reference sequence). CDR3 sequence: CASSRQGGSYEQYF. CDR3 bases: TGTGCCAGCAGCCGACAGGGGGGCTCCTACGAGCAGTACTTC.

This clone has just a few counts. V is TRBV7-2 and J is TRBJ2-1; no definite D call. This CDR3 comprises 14 residues. Germline V gives CDR1 SGHTA, CDR2 FQGNSA. V was trimmed by 4 bases and J by 0 bases, leaving 7 bases between them. DNA of the CDR3: TGTGCCAGCAGCTCGGCCAACTCCTACAATGAGCAGTTCTTC. Protein sequence: CASSSANSYNEQFF.

The chain is built from TRBV29-1 and TRBJ1-4, with D possibly being TRBD1 (5 bases). This CDR3 region has 13 residues. The V end lost 4 bases, the J end lost 5 bases, and 11 bases lay between the germline ends. CDR1 is SQVTM and CDR2 is ANQGSEA in the germline V gene. The CDR3 DNA sequence: TGCAGCGTTGGAGGGGTAGGGAATGAAAAACTGTTTTTT. Residues: CSVGGVGNEKLFF.

This clone was seen more than once but under ten times. The rearrangement links TRBV27 to TRBJ1-2; perhaps TRBD1 as D (5 bases). The V end was cut by 5 bases, the J end by 4 bases, with 17 bases between. This CDR3 is built from 15 residues. The germline V gene has CDR1 MNHEY and CDR2 SMNVEV (reference sequence). CDR3: CASSPAAQVVYGYTF. The CDR3 DNA reads TGTGCCAGCAGTCCGGCGGCACAGGTTGTCTATGGCTACACCTTC.

V and J are TRBV7-2 and TRBJ2-3; D gene uncertain. This CDR3 spans 15 amino acids. Germline V gene sequence: CDR1 SGHTA, CDR2 FQGNSA. The V end was cut by 6 bases, the J end by 0 bases, with 13 bases between. Written as DNA, the CDR3 is TGTGCCAGCAGGAGGATAAGGAAAAGCACAGATACGCAGTATTTT. It codes for CASRRIRKSTDTQYF. Full variable domain (outside the CDR3, taken from reference TRBV7-2 and TRBJ2-3): GAGVSQSPSNKVTEKGKDVELRCDPISGHTALYWYRQSLGQGLEFLIYFQGNSAPDKSGLPSDRFSAERTGGSVSTLTIQRTQQEDSAVYLCASRRIRKSTDTQYFGPGTRLTVL.

CDR3 bases: TGTGCCAGCACCATCGCGACAGGGAAGTATGGCTACACCTTC. Protein sequence: CASTIATGKYGYTF. The chain is built from TRBV21-1 and TRBJ1-2; TRBD1, the table's D call, lacks a check against the DNA. TRBV21-1 is flagged as a pseudogene. The CDR3 length is 14 residues.